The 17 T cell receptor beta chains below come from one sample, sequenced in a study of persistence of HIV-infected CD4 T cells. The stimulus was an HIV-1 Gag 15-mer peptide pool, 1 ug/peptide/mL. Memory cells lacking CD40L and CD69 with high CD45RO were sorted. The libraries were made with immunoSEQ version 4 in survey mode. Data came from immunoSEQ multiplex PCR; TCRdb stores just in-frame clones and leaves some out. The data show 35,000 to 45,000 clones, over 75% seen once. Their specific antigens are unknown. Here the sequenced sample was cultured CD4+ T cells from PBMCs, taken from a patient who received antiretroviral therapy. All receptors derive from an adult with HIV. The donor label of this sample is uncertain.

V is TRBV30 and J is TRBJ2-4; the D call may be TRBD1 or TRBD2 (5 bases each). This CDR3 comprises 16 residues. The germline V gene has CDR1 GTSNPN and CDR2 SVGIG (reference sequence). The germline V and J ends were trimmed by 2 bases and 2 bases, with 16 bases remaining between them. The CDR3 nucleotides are TGTGCCTGGAGTCCAGGGAGAGACGGGACCAAAAACATTCAGTACTTC. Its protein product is CAWSPGRDGTKNIQYF.

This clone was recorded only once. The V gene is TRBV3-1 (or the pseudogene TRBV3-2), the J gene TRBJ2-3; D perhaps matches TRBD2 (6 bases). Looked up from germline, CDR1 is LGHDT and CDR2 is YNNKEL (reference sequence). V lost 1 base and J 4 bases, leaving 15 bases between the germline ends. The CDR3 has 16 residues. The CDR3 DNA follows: TGTGCCAGCAGCCAAGGGGCTAGGGGAGGCGCAGATACGCAGTATTTT. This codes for CASSQGARGGADTQYF.

CDR3 DNA: TGTGCCAGCAGCGACCGGGACAGGGGCAAAGCTTTCTTT. This translates into CASSDRDRGKAFF. The J gene is TRBJ1-1, the V gene TRBV6-5; 10 bases map to TRBD1. The J segment lost 9 bases and the V segment lost 6 bases, leaving 7 bases of the junction unmatched. Germline assignment: CDR1 MNHEY and CDR2 SVGAGI. This CDR3 comprises 13 residues.

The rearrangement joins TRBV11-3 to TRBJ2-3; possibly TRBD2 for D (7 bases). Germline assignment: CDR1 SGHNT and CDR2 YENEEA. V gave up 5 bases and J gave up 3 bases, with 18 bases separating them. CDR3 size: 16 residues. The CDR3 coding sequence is TGTGCCAGCAGCCTAGGGGGGGGGACGGGGACAGATACGCAGTATTTT. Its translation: CASSLGGGTGTDTQYF.

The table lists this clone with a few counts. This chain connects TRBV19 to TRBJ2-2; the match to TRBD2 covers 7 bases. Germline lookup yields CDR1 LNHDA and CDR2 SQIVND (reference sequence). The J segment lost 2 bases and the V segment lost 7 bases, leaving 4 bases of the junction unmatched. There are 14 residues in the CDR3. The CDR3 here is CASIGTTNTGELFF. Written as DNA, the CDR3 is TGTGCCAGTATAGGGACTACAAACACCGGGGAGCTGTTTTTT.

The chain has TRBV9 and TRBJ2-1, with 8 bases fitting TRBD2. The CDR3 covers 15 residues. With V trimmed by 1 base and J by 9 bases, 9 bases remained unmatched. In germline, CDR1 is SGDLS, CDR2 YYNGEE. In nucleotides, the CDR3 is TGTGCCAGCAGCGTATCCCCGGGGGGGGAAGGTGAGCAGTTCTTC. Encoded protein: CASSVSPGGEGEQFF. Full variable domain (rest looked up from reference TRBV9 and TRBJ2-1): DSGVTQTPKHLITATGQRVTLRCSPRSGDLSVYWYQQSLDQGLQFLIQYYNGEERAKGNILERFSAQQFPDLHSELNLSSLELGDSALYFCASSVSPGGEGEQFFGPGTRLTVL.

Here the CDR3 reads CATSVSGGRSRRNEKLFF. As DNA, the CDR3 is TGTGCCACCTCCGTAAGTGGGGGGAGGAGCAGGCGAAATGAAAAACTGTTTTTT. This chain uses TRBV19 with TRBJ1-4; possible D gene TRBD1, 5 bases. The germline V gene encodes CDR1 LNHDA and CDR2 SQIVND (reference sequence). The CDR3 has 18 residues. The ends were cut back, 10 bases at V and 5 bases at J, with 29 bases in the middle.

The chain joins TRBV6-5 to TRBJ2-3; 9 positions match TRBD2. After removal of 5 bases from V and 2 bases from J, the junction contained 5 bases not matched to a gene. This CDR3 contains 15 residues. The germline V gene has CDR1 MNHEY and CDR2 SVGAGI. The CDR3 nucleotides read TGTGCCAGCAGTCCTAGCGGGGATTTCACAGATACGCAGTATTTT. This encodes CASSPSGDFTDTQYF.

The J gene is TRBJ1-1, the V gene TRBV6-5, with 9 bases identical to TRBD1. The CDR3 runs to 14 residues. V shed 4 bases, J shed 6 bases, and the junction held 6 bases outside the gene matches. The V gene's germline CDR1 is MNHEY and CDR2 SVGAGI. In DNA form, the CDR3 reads TGTGCCAGCAGTTGGGACAGGGTGACAGCTGAAGCTTTCTTT. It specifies CASSWDRVTAEAFF.

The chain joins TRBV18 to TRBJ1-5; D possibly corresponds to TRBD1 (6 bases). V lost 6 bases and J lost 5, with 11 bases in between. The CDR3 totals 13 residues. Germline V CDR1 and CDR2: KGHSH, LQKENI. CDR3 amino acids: CASSQHRDQPQHF. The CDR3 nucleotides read TGTGCCAGCTCTCAACACAGGGATCAGCCCCAGCATTTT.

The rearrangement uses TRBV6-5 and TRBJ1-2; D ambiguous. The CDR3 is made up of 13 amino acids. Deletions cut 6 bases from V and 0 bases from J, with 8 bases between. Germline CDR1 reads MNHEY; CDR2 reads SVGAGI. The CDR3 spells CASSVSTNYGYTF. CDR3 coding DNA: TGTGCCAGCAGCGTTAGTACTAACTATGGCTACACCTTC.

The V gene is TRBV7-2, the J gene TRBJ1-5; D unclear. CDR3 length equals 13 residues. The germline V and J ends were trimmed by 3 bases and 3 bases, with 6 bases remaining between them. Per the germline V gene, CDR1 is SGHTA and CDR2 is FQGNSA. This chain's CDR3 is CASSFRHNQPQHF. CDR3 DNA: TGTGCCAGCAGCTTTCGGCACAATCAGCCCCAGCATTTT. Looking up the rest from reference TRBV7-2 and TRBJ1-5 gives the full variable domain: GAGVSQSPSNKVTEKGKDVELRCDPISGHTALYWYRQSLGQGLEFLIYFQGNSAPDKSGLPSDRFSAERTGGSVSTLTIQRTQQEDSAVYLCASSFRHNQPQHFGDGTRLSIL.

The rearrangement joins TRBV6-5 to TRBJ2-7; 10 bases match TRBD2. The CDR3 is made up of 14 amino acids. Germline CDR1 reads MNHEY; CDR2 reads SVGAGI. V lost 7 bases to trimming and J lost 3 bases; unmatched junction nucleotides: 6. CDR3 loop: CASNPSGSYYEQYF. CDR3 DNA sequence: TGTGCCAGCAACCCTAGCGGGAGTTACTACGAGCAGTACTTC.

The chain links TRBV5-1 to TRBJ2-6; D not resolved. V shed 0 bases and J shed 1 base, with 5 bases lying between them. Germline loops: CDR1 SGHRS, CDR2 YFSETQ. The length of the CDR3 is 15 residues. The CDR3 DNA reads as TGCGCCAGCAGCTTGGAAGGGTCTGGGGCCAACGTCCTGACTTTC. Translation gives CASSLEGSGANVLTF. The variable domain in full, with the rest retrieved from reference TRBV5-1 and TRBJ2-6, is KAGVTQTPRYLIKTRGQQVTLSCSPISGHRSVSWYQQTPGQGLQFLFEYFSETQRNKGNFPGRFSGRQFSNSRSEMNVSTLELGDSALYLCASSLEGSGANVLTFGAGSRLTVL.

CDR3 sequence (DNA): TGCGCCAGCAGCTCCGGGACTAGCGGGGGGGTGTACGAGCAGTACTTC. This gives the protein CASSSGTSGGVYEQYF. The rearrangement uses TRBV5-1 and TRBJ2-7, with TRBD2 matching over 16 bases. V gave up 3 bases and J gave up 4 bases; unmatched junction bases: 4. The CDR3 runs to 16 residues. Germline CDR1 and CDR2: SGHRS and YFSETQ.

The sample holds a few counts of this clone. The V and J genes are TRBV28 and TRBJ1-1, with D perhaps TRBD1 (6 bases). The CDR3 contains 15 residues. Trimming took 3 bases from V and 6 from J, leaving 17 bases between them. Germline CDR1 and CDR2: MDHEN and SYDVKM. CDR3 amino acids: CASSFVQGYRAEAFF. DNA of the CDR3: TGTGCCAGCAGTTTCGTACAGGGCTATAGAGCTGAAGCTTTCTTT.

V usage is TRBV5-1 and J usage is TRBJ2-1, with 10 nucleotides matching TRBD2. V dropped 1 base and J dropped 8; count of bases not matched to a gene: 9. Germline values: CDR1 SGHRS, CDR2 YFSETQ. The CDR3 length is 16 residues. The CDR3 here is CASSLSLAGATDEQFF. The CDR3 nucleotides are TGCGCCAGCAGCTTGAGTCTAGCGGGGGCCACGGATGAGCAGTTCTTC.